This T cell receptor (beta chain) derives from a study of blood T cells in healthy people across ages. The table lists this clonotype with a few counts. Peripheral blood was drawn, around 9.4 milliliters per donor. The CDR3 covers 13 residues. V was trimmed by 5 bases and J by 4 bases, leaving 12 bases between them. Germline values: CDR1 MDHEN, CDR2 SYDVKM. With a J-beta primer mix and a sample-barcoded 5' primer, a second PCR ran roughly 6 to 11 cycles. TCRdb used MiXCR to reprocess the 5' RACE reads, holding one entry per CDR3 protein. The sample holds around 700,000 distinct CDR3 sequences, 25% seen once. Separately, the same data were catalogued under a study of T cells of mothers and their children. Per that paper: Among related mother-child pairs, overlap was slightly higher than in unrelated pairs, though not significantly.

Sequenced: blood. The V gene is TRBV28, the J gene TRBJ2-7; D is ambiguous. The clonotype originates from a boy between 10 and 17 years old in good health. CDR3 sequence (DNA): TGTGCCAGCAGTCCCTCCGAAGGTTACGAGCAGTACTTC. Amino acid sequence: CASSPSEGYEQYF.